Below are 5 T cell receptor beta chains sequenced from a single sample in a study of blood T cells in healthy people across ages. Then a second PCR, running roughly 6 to 12 cycles, was carried out with a sample-barcoded 5' primer and a J-beta primer mix. TCRdb re-called the 5' RACE reads through MiXCR, storing one row per CDR3 protein. The sample shows approximately 1,000,000 distinct CDR3 sequences, 35% to 55% of them seen only once. The specimen was blood. These receptors were collected from a woman aged 60-70 years in good health.

Only a few counts were recorded for this clonotype. The chain is built from TRBV2 and TRBJ2-5; perhaps TRBD2 as D (5 bases). The J call may be faulty, since TRBJ2-7 better matches the DNA end. Germline V lookup: CDR1 SNHLY, CDR2 FYNNEI. The CDR3 covers 10 residues. The CDR3: CASGENEQYF. The CDR3 DNA is TGTGCCAGCGGGGAGAACGAGCAGTACTTC.

The sample holds a few counts of this clonotype. The chain combines TRBV5-6 with TRBJ2-5; a weak D match, TRBD1 (5 bases). The germline gives CDR1 SGHDT, CDR2 YYEEEE. V lost 6 bases and J 5 bases, leaving 20 bases between the germline ends. This CDR3 spans 15 amino acids. CDR3: CASTLGPRVGETQYF. CDR3 nucleotides: TGTGCCAGCACCCTTGGTCCCAGGGTAGGGGAGACCCAGTACTTC.

This chain joins TRBV21-1 and TRBJ2-1; TRBD1, the table's D call, lacks a check against the DNA. TRBV21-1 corresponds to a pseudogene. The CDR3 consists of 16 residues. The chain's CDR3 is CACILTETGGENEQFF. The CDR3 nucleotides are TGTGCCTGCATCCTCACGGAGACAGGGGGGGAAAATGAGCAGTTCTTC.

This clonotype was observed a few times. V and J are TRBV4-1 and TRBJ2-7; D possibly uses TRBD1 or TRBD2 (7 bases each). The germline V gene has CDR1 MGHRA and CDR2 YSYEKL. The CDR3 spans 16 residues. V lost 1 base and J 3 bases, leaving 16 bases between the germline ends. The CDR3 region is CASSQAGGASLYEQYF. For the CDR3, the DNA is TGCGCCAGCAGCCAAGCAGGGGGGGCATCCCTCTACGAGCAGTACTTC.

The J gene is TRBJ2-7, the V gene TRBV29-1; D remains unclear. Between the trimmed V and J ends, which lost 3 bases and 7 bases, there was a span of 16 bases. CDR1 is SQVTM and CDR2 is ANQGSEA in the germline V gene. The CDR3 consists of 13 residues. CDR3 coding DNA: TGCAGCGTTGAGGATCCCGCAATTGGAGAGCAGTACTTC. Translated, it gives CSVEDPAIGEQYF.